The source of this T cell receptor beta chain is a study of T cell changes during pregnancy in multiple sclerosis. Profiled with immunoSEQ multiplex PCR; TCRdb holds only in-frame clones, not every one. Of about 59,000 clones listed, about 94% were seen once; the top ten hold 2.5% to 3%. V lost 5 bases and J lost 4; bases outside the gene matches: 9. This CDR3 contains 16 residues. CDR1 is SGHVS, CDR2 FNYEAQ, per germline. This sample comprised CD8+ T cells from peripheral blood mononuclear cells, obtained after pregnancy. The rearrangement links TRBV7-6 to TRBJ2-1; 9 bases are shared with TRBD2. This TCR was recovered from a female donor with multiple sclerosis, enrolled in a pregnancy study. This CDR3 is CASSIKSGLAYNEQFF. CDR3 bases: TGTGCCAGCAGCATTAAATCGGGACTAGCATACAATGAGCAGTTCTTC.